This T cell receptor beta chain was profiled in a study of neurological immune-mediated disorders. As to time point: longitudinal time-point 2. This clonotype was picked up many times. With 10-nucleotide random UMIs included, cDNA was synthesized by 5'RACE. One entry per CDR3 protein, called by TCRdb with MiXCR from the 5' RACE reads. This sample yields approximately 85,000 distinct CDR3 sequences, of which 13% are seen a single time; under 6% belongs to the top ten. Sequenced input: PBMCs. The clonotype originates from a female donor with HTLV-1-associated myelopathy (HAM/TSP).

CDR3 loop: CASSLAWSGGTGELFF. The CDR3 DNA reads as TGCGCCAGCAGCTTGGCGTGGTCGGGGGGCACCGGGGAGCTGTTTTTT. This chain joins TRBV5-1 and TRBJ2-2; 7 nucleotides line up with TRBD2. CDR3 length equals 16 residues. Germline values: CDR1 SGHRS, CDR2 YFSETQ. With V trimmed by 0 bases and J by 4 bases, 6 bases remained unmatched.